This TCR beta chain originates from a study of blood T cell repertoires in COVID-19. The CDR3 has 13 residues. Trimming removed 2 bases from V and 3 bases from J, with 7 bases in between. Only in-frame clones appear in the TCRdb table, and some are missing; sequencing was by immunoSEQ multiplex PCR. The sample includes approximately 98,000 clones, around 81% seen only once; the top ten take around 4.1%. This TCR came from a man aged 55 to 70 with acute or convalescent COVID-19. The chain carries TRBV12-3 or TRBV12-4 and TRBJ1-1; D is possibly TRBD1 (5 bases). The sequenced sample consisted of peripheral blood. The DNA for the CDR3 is TGTGCCAGCAGTTTATCACAGGACACTGAAGCTTTCTTT. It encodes CASSLSQDTEAFF.